This T cell receptor (beta chain) appears in the sequencing data of a study of CXCR3-negative and CXCR3-positive naive CD8 T cells. Details on this clonotype: Antigen unknown.

Whole-study results and caveats: Cryopreserved PBMCs had partly decreased CXCR3 expression; fresh PBMCs were used in most assays.

CDR3 length: 13 amino acids. Each TRB cDNA library was prepared by 5' RACE (with UMI labels). TCRdb re-called the 5' RACE reads; one entry per CDR3 protein, DNA not given. This specimen shows 40,000 to 55,000 distinct CDR3 sequences; the ten leading clones hold about 1.6%. Sequenced sample: naive CXCR3- CD8+ T cells from blood. The subset is: CD45RO-CCR7+CD27+CD95- naive CD8+ T cells lacking CXCR3 (TNR3-). This receptor was taken from a human donor in good health. Some clones in this sample may be carry-over from other donors' samples. The chain joins TRBV12-3 or TRBV12-4 to TRBJ2-7; as DNA is missing, the TRBD1 call by TCRdb cannot be tested. The CDR3 loop is CASSLSGAYEQYF.